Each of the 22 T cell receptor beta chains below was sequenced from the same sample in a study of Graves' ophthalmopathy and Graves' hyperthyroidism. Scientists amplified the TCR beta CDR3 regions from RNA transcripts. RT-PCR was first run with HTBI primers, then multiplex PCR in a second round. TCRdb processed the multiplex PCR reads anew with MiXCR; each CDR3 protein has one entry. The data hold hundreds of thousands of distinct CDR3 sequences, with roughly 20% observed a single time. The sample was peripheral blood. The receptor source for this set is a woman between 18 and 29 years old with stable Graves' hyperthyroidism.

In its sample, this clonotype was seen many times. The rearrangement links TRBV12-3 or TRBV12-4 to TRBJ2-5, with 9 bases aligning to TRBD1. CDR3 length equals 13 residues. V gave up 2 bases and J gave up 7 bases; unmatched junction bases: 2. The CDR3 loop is CASSLLDRGTQYF. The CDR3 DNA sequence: TGTGCCAGCAGTTTACTGGACAGGGGGACCCAGTACTTC.

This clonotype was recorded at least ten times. CDR3 sequence (DNA): TGCAGTGCTAGAGATCCGTCGACAGGAAGGGACACTGAAGCTTTCTTT. It is translated as CSARDPSTGRDTEAFF. The chain couples TRBV20-1 to TRBJ1-1; possibly TRBD1 for D (6 bases). The CDR3 consists of 16 residues. Trimming took 0 bases from V and 3 from J, leaving 17 bases between them. Germline V gene lookup returns CDR1 DFQATT and CDR2 SNEGSKA (reference sequence).

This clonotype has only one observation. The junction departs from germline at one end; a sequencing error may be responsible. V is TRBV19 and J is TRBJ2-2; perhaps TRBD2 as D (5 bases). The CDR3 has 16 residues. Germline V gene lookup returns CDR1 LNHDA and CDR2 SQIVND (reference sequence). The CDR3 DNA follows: TGTGCCAGTAGGACCCTTTTTGGGAAGAACACCGGGGAGCCGTTTTTT. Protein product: CASRTLFGKNTGEPFF.

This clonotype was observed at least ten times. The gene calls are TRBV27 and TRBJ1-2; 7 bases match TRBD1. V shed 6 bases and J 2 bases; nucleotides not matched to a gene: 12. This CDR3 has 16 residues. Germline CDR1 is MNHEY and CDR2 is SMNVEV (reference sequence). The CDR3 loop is CASRDPLRDRNYGYTF. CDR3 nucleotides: TGTGCCAGCAGGGACCCCCTCCGGGACAGAAACTATGGCTACACCTTC.

CDR3 bases: TGTGCCAGCAGCTTCCCAAGGGTTCTTCAACTGGCCGGGGAGCTGTTTTTT. This sequence encodes CASSFPRVLQLAGELFF. V usage is TRBV11-2 and J usage is TRBJ2-2; no firm D call. Trimming stripped 3 bases from V and 6 bases from J, with 20 bases between. Germline V lookup: CDR1 SGHAT, CDR2 FQNNGV. This CDR3 comprises 17 residues.

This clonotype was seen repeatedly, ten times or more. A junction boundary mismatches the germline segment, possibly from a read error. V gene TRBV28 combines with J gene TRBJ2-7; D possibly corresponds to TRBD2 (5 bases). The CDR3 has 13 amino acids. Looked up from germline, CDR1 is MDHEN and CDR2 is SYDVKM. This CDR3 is CASSLYTLGERYF. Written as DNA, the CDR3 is TGTGCCAGCAGTCTATATACATTGGGAGAGCGGTACTTC.

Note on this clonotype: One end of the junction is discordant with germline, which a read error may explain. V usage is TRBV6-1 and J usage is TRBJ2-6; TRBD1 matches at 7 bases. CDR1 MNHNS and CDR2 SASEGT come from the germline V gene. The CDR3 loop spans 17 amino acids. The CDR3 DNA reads TGTGCCAGCACCAACGACAGGGTAACCTCTGGGGCCTACGTCCTGACTTTC. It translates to CASTNDRVTSGAYVLTF.

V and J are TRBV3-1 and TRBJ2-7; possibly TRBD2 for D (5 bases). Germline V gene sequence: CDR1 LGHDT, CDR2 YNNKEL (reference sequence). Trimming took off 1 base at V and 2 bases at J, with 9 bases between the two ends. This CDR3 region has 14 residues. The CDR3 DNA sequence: TGTGCCAGCAGCCAAGTCCCCGGGGCCTACGAGCAGTACTTC. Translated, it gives CASSQVPGAYEQYF.

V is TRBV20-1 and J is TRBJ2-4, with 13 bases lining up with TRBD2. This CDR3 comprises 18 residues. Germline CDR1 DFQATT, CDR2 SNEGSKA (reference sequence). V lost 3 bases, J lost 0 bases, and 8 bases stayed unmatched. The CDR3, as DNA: TGCAGTGCTAGCAAGACTAGCGGGAGGCCCCTAGCCAAAAACATTCAGTACTTC. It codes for CSASKTSGRPLAKNIQYF.

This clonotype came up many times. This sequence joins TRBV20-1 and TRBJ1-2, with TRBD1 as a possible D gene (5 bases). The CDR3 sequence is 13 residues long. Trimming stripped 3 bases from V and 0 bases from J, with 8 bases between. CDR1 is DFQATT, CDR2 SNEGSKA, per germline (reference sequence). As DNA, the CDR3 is TGCAGTGCTAGGGAGACAGCTAACTATGGCTACACCTTC. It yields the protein CSARETANYGYTF.

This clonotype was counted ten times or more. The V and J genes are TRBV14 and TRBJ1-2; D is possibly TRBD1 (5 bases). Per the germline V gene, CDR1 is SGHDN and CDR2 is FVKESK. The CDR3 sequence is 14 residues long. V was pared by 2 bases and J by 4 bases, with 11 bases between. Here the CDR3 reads CASSQPAGSYGYTF. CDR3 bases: TGTGCCAGCAGCCAACCGGCAGGGTCCTATGGCTACACCTTC.

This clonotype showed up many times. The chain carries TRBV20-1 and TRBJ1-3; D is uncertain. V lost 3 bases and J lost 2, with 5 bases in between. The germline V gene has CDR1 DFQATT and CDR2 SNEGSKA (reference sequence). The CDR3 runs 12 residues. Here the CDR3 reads CSASWAGNTIYF. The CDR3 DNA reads TGCAGTGCTAGTTGGGCTGGAAACACCATATATTTT.

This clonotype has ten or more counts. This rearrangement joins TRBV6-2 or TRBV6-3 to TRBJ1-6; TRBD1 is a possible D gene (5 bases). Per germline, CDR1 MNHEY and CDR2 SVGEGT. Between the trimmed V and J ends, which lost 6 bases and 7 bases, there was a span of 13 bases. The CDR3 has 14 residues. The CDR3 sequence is CASRGTFDNSPLHF. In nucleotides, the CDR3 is TGTGCCAGCAGAGGGACGTTCGACAATTCACCCCTCCACTTT.

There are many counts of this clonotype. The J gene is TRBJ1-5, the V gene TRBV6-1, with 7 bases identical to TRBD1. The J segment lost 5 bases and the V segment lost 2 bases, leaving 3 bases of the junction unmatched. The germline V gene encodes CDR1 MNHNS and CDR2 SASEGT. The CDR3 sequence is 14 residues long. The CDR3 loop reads CASSESTGYQPQHF. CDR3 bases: TGTGCCAGCAGTGAATCGACAGGGTATCAGCCCCAGCATTTT.

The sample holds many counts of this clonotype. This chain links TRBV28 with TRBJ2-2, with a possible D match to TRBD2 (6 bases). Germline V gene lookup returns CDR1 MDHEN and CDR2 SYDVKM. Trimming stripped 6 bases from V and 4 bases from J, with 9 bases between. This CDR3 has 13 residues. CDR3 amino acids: CASRLAGTGELFF. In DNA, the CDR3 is TGTGCCAGCAGACTAGCTGGCACCGGGGAGCTGTTTTTT.

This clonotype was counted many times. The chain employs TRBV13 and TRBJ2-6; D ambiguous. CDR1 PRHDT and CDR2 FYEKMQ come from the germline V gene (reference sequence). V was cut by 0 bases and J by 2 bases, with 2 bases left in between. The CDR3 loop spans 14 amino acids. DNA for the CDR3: TGTGCCAGCAGCTTAGGCCCTGGGGCCAACGTCCTGACTTTC. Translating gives CASSLGPGANVLTF.

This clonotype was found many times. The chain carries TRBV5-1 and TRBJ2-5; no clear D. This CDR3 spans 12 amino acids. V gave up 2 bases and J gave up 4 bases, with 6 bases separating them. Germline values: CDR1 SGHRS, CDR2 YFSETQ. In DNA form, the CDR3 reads TGCGCCAGCAGCTTTTCTAGAGAGACCCAGTACTTC. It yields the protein CASSFSRETQYF.

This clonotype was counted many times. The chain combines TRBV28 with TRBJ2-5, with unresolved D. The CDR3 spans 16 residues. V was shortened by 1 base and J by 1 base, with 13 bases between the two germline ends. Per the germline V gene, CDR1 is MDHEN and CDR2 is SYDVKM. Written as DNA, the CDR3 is TGTGCCAGCAGTTTATCCCCAAGGATTGCCCAAGAGACCCAGTACTTC. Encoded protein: CASSLSPRIAQETQYF. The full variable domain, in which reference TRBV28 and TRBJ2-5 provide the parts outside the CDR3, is DVKVTQSSRYLVKRTGEKVFLECVQDMDHENMFWYRQDPGLGLRLIYFSYDVKMKEKGDIPEGYSVSREKKERFSLILESASTNQTSMYLCASSLSPRIAQETQYFGPGTRLLVL.

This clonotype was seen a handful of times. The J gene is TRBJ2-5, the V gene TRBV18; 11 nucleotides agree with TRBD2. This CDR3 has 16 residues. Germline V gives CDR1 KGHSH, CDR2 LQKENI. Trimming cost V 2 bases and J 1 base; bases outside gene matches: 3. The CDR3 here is CASSPALAGGQETQYF. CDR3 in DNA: TGTGCCAGCTCACCAGCGCTAGCGGGAGGCCAAGAGACCCAGTACTTC.

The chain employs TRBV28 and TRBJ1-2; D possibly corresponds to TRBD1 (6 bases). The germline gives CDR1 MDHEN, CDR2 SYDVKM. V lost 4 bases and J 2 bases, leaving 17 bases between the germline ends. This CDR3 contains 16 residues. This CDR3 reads CASSSPSPGDNYGYTF. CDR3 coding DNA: TGTGCCAGCAGTTCCCCCTCCCCAGGGGACAACTATGGCTACACCTTC.

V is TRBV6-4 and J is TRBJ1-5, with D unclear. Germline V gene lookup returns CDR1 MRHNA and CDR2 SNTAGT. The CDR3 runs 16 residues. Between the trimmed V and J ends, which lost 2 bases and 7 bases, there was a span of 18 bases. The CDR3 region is CASSDSRLYFVQPQHF. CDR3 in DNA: TGTGCCAGCAGTGACAGCAGACTTTACTTCGTACAGCCCCAGCATTTT.

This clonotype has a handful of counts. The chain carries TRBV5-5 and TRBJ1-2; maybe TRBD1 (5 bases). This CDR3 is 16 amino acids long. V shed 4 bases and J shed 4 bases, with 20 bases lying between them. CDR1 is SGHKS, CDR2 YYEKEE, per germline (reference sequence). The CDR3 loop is CASSTDPPTGLYGYTF. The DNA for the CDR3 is TGTGCCAGCAGCACGGACCCCCCCACGGGGCTCTATGGCTACACCTTC.